This T cell receptor (beta chain) was documented in a study of neoadjuvant anti-PD-1 for oral cavity cancer. The CDR3 covers 16 residues. With 3 bases clipped from V and 1 base from J, the junction kept 5 bases outside the gene matches. Germline V CDR1 and CDR2: LNHDA, SQIVND (reference sequence). Blood libraries mostly used around 510 ng genomic DNA, six replicates each. Sequencing was performed with immunoSEQ multiplex PCR; in TCRdb, only in-frame clones are kept and a portion is missing. This table holds around 12,000 clones, 65% found once. The sample here was PBMCs, taken before nivolumab (anti-PD-1) treatment. J is TRBJ1-5 and V is TRBV19; 8 nucleotides align to TRBD1. This TCR derives from a person between 40 and 79 years old with oral cavity squamous cell carcinoma. The CDR3 DNA is TGTGCCAGTAGTATGCCCGACAGGGGAAGCAATCAGCCCCAGCATTTT. Residues: CASSMPDRGSNQPQHF.